The TCR beta chain under discussion was sequenced for a study of regulatory T cells in long-lasting Graves disease. Combining iRepertoire HTBI primers with Arm-PCR of CDR3 regions, the authors built TCR beta libraries. MiXCR, applied by TCRdb to the multiplex PCR reads, yields one record per CDR3 protein. The data hold about 660,000 distinct CDR3 sequences, with 30% observed a single time. The time point denotes: persistent/refractory GD, antithyroid drugs over 5 years with positive TRAb. Generation of the TCR library employed RNA extracted from PBMCs. The table lists this clonotype with many counts. V shed 8 bases and J 7 bases; nucleotides not matched to a gene: 6. There are 13 residues in the CDR3. Germline V lookup: CDR1 MDHEN, CDR2 SYDVKM.

The source is a female donor with Graves disease. The chain joins TRBV28 to TRBJ1-5; the match to TRBD1 covers 9 bases. Sequenced here: peripheral blood mononuclear cells (PBMCs), sampled when the disease was refractory, from a patient treated with antithyroid drugs. The CDR3 nucleotides are TGTGCCAGCCACGGGACAGGGAGACAGCCCCAGCATTTT. Its translation is CASHGTGRQPQHF.